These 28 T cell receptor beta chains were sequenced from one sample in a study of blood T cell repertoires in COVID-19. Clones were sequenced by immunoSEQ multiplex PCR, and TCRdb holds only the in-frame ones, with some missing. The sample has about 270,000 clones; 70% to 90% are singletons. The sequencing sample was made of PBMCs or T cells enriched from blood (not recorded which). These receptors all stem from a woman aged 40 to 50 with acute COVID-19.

DNA of the CDR3: TGTGCCAGCAATACGGGACTCCTGGGGGCTGAAGCTTTCTTT. Translation gives CASNTGLLGAEAFF. The J gene is TRBJ1-1, the V gene TRBV28; possible D gene TRBD1, 5 bases. This CDR3 region has 14 residues. CDR1 and CDR2 (germline): MDHEN, SYDVKM. V was pared by 7 bases and J by 6 bases, with 18 bases between.

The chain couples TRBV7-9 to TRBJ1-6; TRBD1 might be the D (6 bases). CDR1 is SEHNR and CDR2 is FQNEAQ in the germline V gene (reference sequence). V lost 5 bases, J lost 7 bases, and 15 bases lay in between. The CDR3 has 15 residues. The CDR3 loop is CASSGTLPPNSPLHF. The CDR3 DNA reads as TGTGCCAGCAGCGGGACACTTCCCCCGAATTCACCCCTCCACTTT.

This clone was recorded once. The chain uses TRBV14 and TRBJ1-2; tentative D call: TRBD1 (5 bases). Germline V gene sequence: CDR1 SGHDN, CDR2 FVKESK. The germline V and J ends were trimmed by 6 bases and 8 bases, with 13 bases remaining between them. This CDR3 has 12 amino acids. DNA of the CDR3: TGTGCCAGCAGTCTACTCGGGGGAGGCTACACCTTC. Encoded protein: CASSLLGGGYTF.

The CDR3 protein is CATLANGGRTHSNQPQHF. CDR3 in DNA: TGTGCCACCTTAGCTAACGGGGGGCGAACACATAGCAATCAGCCCCAGCATTTT. V and J are TRBV24-1 and TRBJ1-5, with D maybe TRBD1 (6 bases). This CDR3 has 18 amino acids. Per germline, CDR1 KGHDR and CDR2 SFDVKD. V gave up 9 bases and J gave up 0 bases, with 23 bases separating them.

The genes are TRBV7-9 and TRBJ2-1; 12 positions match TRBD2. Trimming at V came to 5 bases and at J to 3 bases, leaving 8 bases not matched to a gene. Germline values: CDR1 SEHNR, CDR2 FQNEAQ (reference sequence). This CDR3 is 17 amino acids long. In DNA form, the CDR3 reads TGTGCCAGCAGCCCACCTAGCGGGAGGGCCGACTACAATGAGCAGTTCTTC. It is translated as CASSPPSGRADYNEQFF.

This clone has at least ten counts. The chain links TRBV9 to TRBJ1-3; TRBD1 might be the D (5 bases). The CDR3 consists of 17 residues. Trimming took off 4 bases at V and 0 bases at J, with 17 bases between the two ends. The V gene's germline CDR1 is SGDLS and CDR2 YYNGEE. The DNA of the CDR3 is TGTGCCAGCAGCCTAAGGTGGGGGGGGTCCTCTGGAAACACCATATATTTT. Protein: CASSLRWGGSSGNTIYF.

The CDR3, as DNA: TGTGCCAGTAGTGGGGGGGACCCACTAGGACGTACCTACGAGCAGTACTTC. Residues: CASSGGDPLGRTYEQYF. This rearrangement joins TRBV19 to TRBJ2-7; 7 positions match TRBD2. The junction had 15 bases not matched to a gene; V was cut back by 5 bases and J by 2 bases. Germline loops: CDR1 LNHDA, CDR2 SQIVND (reference sequence). The CDR3 has 17 amino acids.

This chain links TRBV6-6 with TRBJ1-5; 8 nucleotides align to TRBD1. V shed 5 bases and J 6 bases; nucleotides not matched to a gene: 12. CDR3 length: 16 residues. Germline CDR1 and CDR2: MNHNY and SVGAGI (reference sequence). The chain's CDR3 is CASSRKLLTGGQPQHF. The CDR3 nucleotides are TGTGCCAGCAGTCGAAAACTCCTCACAGGGGGTCAGCCCCAGCATTTT.

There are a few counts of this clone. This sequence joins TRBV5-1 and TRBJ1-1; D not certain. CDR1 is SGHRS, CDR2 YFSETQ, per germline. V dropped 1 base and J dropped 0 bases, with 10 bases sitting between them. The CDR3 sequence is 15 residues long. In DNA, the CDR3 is TGCGCCAGCAGCTTGTTAGCGAATATGAACACTGAAGCTTTCTTT. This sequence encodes CASSLLANMNTEAFF.

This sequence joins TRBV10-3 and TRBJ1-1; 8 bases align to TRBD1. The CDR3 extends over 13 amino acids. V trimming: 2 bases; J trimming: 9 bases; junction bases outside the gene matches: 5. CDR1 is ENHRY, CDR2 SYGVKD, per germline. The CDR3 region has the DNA TGTGCCATCAGTGAGGGGGACAGGAGGAAAGCTTTCTTT. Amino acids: CAISEGDRRKAFF.

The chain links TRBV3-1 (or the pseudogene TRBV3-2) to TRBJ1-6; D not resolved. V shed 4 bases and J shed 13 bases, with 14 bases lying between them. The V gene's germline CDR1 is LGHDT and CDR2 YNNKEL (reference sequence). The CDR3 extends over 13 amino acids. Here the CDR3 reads CASSLGPTFPLHF. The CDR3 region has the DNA TGTGCCAGCAGCCTCGGCCCGACTTTTCCCCTCCACTTT.

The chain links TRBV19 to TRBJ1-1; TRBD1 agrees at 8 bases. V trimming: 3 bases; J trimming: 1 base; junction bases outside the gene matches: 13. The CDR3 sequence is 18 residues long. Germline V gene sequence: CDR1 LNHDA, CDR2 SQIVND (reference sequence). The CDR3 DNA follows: TGTGCCAGTAGTATTTTTTCTCGACCCGGGACAGGGAACACTGAAGCTTTCTTT. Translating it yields CASSIFSRPGTGNTEAFF.

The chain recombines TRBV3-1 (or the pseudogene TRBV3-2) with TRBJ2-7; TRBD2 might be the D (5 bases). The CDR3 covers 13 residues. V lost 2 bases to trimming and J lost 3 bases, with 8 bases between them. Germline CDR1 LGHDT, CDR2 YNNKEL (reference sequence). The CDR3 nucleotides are TGTGCCAGCAGCCAAAAAGGGAGCTACGAGCAGTACGTC. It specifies CASSQKGSYEQYV.

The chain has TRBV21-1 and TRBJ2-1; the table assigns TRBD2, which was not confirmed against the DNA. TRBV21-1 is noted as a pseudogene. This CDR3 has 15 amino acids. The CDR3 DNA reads TGTGCCAGCAGCAAGCGGCCTAGCCCCTACAATGAGCAGTTCTTC. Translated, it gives CASSKRPSPYNEQFF.

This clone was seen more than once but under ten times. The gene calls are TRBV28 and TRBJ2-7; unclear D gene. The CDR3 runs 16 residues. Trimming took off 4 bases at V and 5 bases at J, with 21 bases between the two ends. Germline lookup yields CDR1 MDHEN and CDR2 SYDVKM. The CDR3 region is CASSSIPRPVQDEQYF. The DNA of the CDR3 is TGTGCCAGCAGTTCAATCCCCCGGCCGGTCCAGGACGAGCAGTACTTC.

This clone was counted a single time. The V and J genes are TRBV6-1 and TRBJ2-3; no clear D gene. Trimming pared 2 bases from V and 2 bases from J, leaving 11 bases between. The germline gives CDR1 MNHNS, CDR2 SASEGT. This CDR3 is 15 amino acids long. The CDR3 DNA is TGTGCCAGCAGTGAACACGACTGGAACACAGATACGCAGTATTTT. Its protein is CASSEHDWNTDTQYF.

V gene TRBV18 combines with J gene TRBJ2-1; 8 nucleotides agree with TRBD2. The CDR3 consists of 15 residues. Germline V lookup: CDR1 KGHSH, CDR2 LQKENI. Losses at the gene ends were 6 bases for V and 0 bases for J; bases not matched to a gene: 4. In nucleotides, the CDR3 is TGTGCCAGCTCGCAACTAGCGGTCTCCTACAATGAGCAGTTCTTC. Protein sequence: CASSQLAVSYNEQFF.

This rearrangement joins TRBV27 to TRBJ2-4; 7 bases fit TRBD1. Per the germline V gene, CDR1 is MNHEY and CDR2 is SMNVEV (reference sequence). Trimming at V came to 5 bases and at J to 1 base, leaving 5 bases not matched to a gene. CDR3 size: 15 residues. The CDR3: CASSRQGFAKNIQYF. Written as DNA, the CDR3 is TGTGCCAGCAGTAGACAGGGTTTCGCCAAAAACATTCAGTACTTC.

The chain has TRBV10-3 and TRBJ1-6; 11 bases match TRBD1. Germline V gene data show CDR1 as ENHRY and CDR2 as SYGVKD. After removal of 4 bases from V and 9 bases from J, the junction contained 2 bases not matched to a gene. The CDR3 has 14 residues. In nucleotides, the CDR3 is TGTGCCATCAGTGGGACAGGGGGCCCTTCACCCCTCCACTTT. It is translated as CAISGTGGPSPLHF.

The CDR3 region is CASSFRGSSYNEQFF. The DNA of the CDR3 is TGTGCCAGCAGCTTCCGCGGTAGCTCCTACAATGAGCAGTTCTTC. The rearrangement joins TRBV7-9 to TRBJ2-1; D remains unclear. Deletions cut 3 bases from V and 0 bases from J, with 9 bases between. This CDR3 has 15 amino acids. Germline assignment: CDR1 SEHNR and CDR2 FQNEAQ (reference sequence).

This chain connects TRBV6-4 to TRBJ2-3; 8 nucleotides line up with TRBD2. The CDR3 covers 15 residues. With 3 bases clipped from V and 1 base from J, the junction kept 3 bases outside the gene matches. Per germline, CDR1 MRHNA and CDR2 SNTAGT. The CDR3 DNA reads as TGTGCCAGCAGTGATACTAGCGGAGGCACAGATACGCAGTATTTT. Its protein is CASSDTSGGTDTQYF.

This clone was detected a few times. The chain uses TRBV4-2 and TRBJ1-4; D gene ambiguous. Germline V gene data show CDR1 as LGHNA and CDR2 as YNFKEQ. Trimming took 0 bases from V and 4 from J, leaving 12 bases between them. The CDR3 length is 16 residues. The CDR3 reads CASSQDRGRFNEKLFF. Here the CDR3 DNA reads TGTGCCAGCAGCCAAGATCGTGGCAGGTTTAATGAAAAACTGTTTTTT.

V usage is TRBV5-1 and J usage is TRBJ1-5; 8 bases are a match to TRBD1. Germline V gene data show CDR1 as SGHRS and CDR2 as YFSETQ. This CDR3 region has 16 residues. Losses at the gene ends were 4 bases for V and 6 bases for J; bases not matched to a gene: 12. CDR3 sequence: CASSPTGVEVFQPQHF. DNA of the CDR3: TGCGCCAGCAGCCCGACAGGGGTTGAAGTTTTTCAGCCCCAGCATTTT.

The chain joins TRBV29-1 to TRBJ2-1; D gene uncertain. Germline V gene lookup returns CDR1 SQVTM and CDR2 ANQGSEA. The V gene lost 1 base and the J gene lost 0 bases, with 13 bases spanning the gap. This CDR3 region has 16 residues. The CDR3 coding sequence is TGCAGCGTTGAAGGTCTGTCTGTAAACTCCTACAATGAGCAGTTCTTC. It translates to CSVEGLSVNSYNEQFF.

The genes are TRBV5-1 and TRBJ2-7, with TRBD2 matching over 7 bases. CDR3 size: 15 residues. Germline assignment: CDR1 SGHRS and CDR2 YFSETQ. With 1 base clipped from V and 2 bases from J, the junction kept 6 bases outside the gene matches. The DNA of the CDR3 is TGCGCCAGCAGCTTGTCTAGCGGTCCTCCCTACGAGCAGTACTTC. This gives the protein CASSLSSGPPYEQYF.

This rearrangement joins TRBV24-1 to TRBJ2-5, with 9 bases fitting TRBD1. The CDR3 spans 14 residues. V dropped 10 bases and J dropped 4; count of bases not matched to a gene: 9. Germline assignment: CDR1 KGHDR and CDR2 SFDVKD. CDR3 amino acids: CATSDTGGAETQYF. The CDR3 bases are TGTGCCACGAGCGACACAGGGGGCGCAGAGACCCAGTACTTC.

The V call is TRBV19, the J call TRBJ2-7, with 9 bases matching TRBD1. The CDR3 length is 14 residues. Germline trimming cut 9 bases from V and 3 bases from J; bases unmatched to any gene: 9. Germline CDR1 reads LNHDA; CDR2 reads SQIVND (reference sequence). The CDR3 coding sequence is TGTGCCAGCGCTATTACAGGGGGCCTCTACGAGCAGTACTTC. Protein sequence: CASAITGGLYEQYF.

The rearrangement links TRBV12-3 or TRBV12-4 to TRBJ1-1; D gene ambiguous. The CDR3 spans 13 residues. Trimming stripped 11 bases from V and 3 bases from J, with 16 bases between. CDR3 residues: CASQENGYTEAFF. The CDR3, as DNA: TGTGCCTCCCAGGAAAACGGTTACACTGAAGCTTTCTTT.